The present entry profiles one TCR beta chain with its context. The source of the sample is a study of cytomegalovirus exposure and HLA in healthy donors. Germline CDR1 reads LGHNA; CDR2 reads YSLEER. The CDR3 consists of 15 residues. V shed 1 base and J shed 3 bases, with 13 bases lying between them. The primer mix had 60 Vbeta and 13 Jbeta primers. Libraries were prepared by immunoSEQ multiplex PCR; TCRdb keeps only in-frame clonotypes and omits some of them. The sample yields 70,000 to 80,000 clones, 82% seen once. The chain has TRBV4-3 and TRBJ2-7; a possible D gene is TRBD1 (7 bases). Material for sequencing was PBMCs. This receptor was obtained from a man in his late teens or twenties in good health and CMV-seronegative. The DNA for the CDR3 is TGCGCCAGCAGCCAAGGCGGGACAGAGCTCTACGAGCAGTACTTC. Its protein product is CASSQGGTELYEQYF.